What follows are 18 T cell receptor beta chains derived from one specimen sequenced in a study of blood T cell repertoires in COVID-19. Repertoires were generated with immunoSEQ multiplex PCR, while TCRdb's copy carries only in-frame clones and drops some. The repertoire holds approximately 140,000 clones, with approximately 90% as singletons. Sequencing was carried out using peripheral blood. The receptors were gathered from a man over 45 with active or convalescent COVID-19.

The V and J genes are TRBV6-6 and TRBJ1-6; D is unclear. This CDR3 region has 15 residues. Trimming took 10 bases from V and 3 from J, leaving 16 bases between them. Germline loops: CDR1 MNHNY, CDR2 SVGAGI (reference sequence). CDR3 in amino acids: CATQAELIYNSPLHF. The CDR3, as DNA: TGTGCCACCCAGGCAGAGTTAATCTATAATTCACCCCTCCACTTT.

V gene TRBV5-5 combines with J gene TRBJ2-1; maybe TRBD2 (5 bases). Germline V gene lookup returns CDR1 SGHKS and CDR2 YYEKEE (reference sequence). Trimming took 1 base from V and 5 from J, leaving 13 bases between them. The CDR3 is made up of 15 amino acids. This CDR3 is CASSLRGSANNEQFF. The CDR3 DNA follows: TGTGCCAGCAGCTTGCGCGGTAGCGCGAACAATGAGCAGTTCTTC.

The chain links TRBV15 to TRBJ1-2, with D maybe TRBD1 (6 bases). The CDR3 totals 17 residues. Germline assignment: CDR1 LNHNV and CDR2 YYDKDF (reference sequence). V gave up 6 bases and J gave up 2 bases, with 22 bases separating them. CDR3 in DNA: TGTGCCACCAGAAGGACAGCAGTCGAAGTAGTAAACTATGGCTACACCTTC. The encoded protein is CATRRTAVEVVNYGYTF.

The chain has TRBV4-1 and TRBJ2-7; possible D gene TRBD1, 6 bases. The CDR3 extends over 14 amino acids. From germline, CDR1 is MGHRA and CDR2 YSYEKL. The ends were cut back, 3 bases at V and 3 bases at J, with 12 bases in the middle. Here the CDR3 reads CASSQDSSIYEQYF. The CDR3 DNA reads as TGCGCCAGCAGCCAGGACAGTTCGATCTACGAGCAGTACTTC.

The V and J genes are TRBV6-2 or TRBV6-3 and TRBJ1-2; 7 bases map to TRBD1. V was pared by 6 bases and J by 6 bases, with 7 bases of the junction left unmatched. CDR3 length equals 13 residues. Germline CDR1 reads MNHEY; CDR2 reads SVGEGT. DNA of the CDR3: TGTGCCAGCAGCACAGGGGTGTGGAATGGCTACACCTTC. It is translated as CASSTGVWNGYTF.

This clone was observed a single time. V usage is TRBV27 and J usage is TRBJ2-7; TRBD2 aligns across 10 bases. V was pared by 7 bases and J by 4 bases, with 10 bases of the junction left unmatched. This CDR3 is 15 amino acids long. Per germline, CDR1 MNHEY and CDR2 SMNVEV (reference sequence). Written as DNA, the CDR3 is TGTGCCAGCACCGGGACTAGCGTTCGGTATTACGAGCAGTACTTC. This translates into CASTGTSVRYYEQYF.

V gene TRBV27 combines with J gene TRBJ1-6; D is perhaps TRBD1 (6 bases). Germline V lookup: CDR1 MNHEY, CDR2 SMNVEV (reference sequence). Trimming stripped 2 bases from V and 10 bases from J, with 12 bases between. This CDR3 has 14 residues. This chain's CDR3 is CASSLLDSESPLHF. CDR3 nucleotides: TGTGCCAGCAGTTTACTGGACAGCGAGTCACCCCTCCACTTT.

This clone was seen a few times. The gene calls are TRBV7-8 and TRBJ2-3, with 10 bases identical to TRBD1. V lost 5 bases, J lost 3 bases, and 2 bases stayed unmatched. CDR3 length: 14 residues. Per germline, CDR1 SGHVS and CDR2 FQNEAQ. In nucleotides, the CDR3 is TGTGCCAGCAGCCGGGACAGGGGTACAGATACGCAGTATTTT. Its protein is CASSRDRGTDTQYF.

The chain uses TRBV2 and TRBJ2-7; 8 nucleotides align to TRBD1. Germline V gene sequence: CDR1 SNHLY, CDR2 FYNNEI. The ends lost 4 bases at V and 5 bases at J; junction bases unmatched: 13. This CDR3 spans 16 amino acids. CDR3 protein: CASSASTGVLNNEQYF. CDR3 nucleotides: TGTGCCAGCAGTGCCTCGACAGGGGTCCTTAACAACGAGCAGTACTTC.

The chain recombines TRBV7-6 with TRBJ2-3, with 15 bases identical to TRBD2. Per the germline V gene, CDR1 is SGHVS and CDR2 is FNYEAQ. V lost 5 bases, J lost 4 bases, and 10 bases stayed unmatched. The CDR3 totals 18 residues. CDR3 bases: TGTGCCAGCAGCCCGAGAACAGGACTAGCGGGAGGGGCAGATACGCAGTATTTT. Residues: CASSPRTGLAGGADTQYF.

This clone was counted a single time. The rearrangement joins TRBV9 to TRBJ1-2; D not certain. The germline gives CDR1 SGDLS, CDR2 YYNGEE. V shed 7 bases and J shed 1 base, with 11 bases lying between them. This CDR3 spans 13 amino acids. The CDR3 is CASYGGSNYGYTF. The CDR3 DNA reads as TGTGCCAGCTACGGAGGCAGTAACTATGGCTACACCTTC.

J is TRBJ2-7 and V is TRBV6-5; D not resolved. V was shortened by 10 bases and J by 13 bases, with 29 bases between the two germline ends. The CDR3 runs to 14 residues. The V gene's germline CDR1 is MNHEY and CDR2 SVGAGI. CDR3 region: CATLVRSAWSSKYF. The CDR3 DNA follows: TGTGCCACCCTCGTGAGGAGCGCGTGGAGTAGCAAATACTTC.

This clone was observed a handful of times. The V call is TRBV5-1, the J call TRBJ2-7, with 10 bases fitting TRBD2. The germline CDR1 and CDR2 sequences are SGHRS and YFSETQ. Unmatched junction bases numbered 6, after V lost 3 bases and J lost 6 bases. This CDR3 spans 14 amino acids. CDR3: CASSSVSGRPEQYF. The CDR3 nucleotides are TGCGCCAGCAGCTCAGTTAGCGGGAGGCCCGAGCAGTACTTC.

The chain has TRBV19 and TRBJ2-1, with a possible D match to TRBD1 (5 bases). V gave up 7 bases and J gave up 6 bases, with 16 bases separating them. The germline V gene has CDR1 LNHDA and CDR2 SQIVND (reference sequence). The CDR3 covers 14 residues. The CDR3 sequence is CASNDSPVINEQFF. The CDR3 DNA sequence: TGTGCCAGTAACGACAGCCCCGTGATCAATGAGCAGTTCTTC.

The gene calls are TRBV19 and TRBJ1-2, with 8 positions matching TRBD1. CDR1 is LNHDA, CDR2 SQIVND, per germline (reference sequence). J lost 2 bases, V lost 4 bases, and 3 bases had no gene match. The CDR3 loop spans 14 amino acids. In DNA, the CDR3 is TGTGCCAGTAGTACCCAGGGGGCGAACTATGGCTACACCTTC. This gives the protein CASSTQGANYGYTF.

CDR3 sequence (DNA): TGTGCCAGCAGCTTAGGACTAGCGGGGGGCACAGATACGCAGTATTTT. Its translation is CASSLGLAGGTDTQYF. The rearrangement joins TRBV7-2 to TRBJ2-3, with TRBD2 matching over 12 bases. The CDR3 is 16 amino acids. Germline-derived CDR1 and CDR2 are SGHTA and FQGNSA. Unmatched junction bases numbered 0, after V lost 1 base and J lost 1 base.

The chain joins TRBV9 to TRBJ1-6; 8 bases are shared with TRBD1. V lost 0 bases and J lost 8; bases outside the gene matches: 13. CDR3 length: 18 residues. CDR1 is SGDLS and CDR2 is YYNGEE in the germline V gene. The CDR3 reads CASSVGQGARGLHSPLHF. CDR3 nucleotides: TGTGCCAGCAGCGTAGGGCAGGGGGCGCGTGGGCTCCATTCACCCCTCCACTTT.

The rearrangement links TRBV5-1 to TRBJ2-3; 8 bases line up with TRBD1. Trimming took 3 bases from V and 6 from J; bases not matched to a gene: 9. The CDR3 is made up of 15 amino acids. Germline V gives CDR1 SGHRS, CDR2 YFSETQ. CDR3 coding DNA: TGCGCCAGCAGCTCATCCGGGACAGGAGGCGATACGCAGTATTTT. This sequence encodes CASSSSGTGGDTQYF.